This T cell receptor beta chain was retrieved from a study of blood T cell repertoires in COVID-19. On the study more broadly: Acute-phase and convalescent COVID-19 samples originated in the United States, Italy and Spain. From T cells, B-cell-depleted T cells, or PBMCs came the material, which was cDNA or gDNA.

The germline V gene encodes CDR1 SEHNR and CDR2 FQNEAQ (reference sequence). This CDR3 spans 14 amino acids. Trimming removed 5 bases at V and 6 bases at J, with 13 bases between. In the original analysis: For nucleated cells, counts were estimated from reference gene primer amplification. This table comes from immunoSEQ multiplex PCR, and its TCRdb copy is limited to in-frame clones, with some not included. Clone size and the V and J calls come from that table; the DNA yielded D and trimming. Of about 140,000 clones in the sample, over 75% were seen once. The origin of this receptor is a human donor in a cohort sampled during active COVID-19. The sequenced material came from peripheral blood. This chain uses TRBV7-9 with TRBJ2-2, with D tentatively TRBD2 (5 bases). For the CDR3, the DNA is TGTGCCAGCAGCCCCCGGGGAGCGGCCGGGGAGCTGTTTTTT. Translating it yields CASSPRGAAGELFF.